This TCR beta chain was profiled in a study of blood T cell repertoires in COVID-19. Assay used: immunoSEQ multiplex PCR; TCRdb lists only in-frame clones, some missing. The profile shows roughly 200,000 clones, 85% of them singletons. V trimming: 1 base; J trimming: 0 bases; junction bases outside the gene matches: 5. CDR3 length equals 17 residues. The germline V gene encodes CDR1 SGHVS and CDR2 FQNEAQ. The gene calls are TRBV7-8 and TRBJ2-1, with 8 nucleotides matching TRBD2. The source of this sequence is a man aged 35 to 55 who had recovered from COVID-19. Specimen: PBMCs or T cells enriched from blood (not recorded which). DNA of the CDR3: TGTGCCAGCAGCTTAGAGGGACTAGAAAGCTCCTACAATGAGCAGTTCTTC. Translation: CASSLEGLESSYNEQFF.